The entry below gives a single T cell receptor (beta chain) sequence along with its context. Germline loops: CDR1 MDHEN, CDR2 SYDVKM. J lost 3 bases, V lost 3 bases, and 8 bases had no gene match. The CDR3 runs to 15 residues. This sample is drawn from a study of blood T cell repertoires in COVID-19. Method: immunoSEQ multiplex PCR; TCRdb's copy keeps in-frame clones and lacks some. The sample includes about 210,000 clones, around nine tenths of them seen just once. V usage is TRBV28 and J usage is TRBJ2-7; 7 bases agree with TRBD1. The clonotype originates from a man in his late teens or twenties with active or convalescent COVID-19. Sequencing was performed on peripheral blood. The CDR3 here is CASSLGQGVVYEQYF. The CDR3, as DNA: TGTGCCAGCAGTTTGGGGCAGGGGGTGGTCTACGAGCAGTACTTC.